These 24 T cell receptor beta chains share one sample of origin, sequenced in a study of identical twins. TCRdb re-derived calls from the 5' RACE reads in MiXCR, one entry per CDR3 protein. The sample records approximately 1.8 million distinct CDR3 sequences, less than 40% being singletons. The sample comprised cord blood. All receptors derive from a newborn girl in good health.

This rearrangement joins TRBV5-1 to TRBJ2-3; D is perhaps TRBD2 (5 bases). The CDR3 has 14 amino acids. Germline V gives CDR1 SGHRS, CDR2 YFSETQ. Deletions cut 5 bases from V and 6 bases from J, with 16 bases between. DNA of the CDR3: TGCGCCAGCAGTCATGGACTGCGGCAGGATACGCAGTATTTT. It yields the protein CASSHGLRQDTQYF.

This clonotype was counted only a few times. This chain connects TRBV7-9 to TRBJ2-1, with a weak D call TRBD1 (5 bases). This CDR3 spans 15 amino acids. With 4 bases removed from V and 0 bases from J, the gap between germline ends came to 10 bases. The germline V gene has CDR1 SEHNR and CDR2 FQNEAQ (reference sequence). The CDR3: CASSYARGSYNEQFF. For the CDR3, the DNA is TGTGCCAGCAGCTACGCTAGGGGCTCCTACAATGAGCAGTTCTTC.

The gene calls are TRBV21-1 and TRBJ2-5; TRBD1 is the table's D call, not checked against the DNA. TRBV21-1 is designated a pseudogene. CDR3 length: 13 amino acids. CDR3 protein: CASLDRLVDEQYF. The CDR3 DNA is TGTGCATCTCTTGACAGGCTTGTCGATGAGCAGTACTTC.

CDR3 sequence reads: CSVASSGSYNEQFF. DNA for the CDR3: TGCAGCGTTGCCTCTAGCGGCTCCTACAATGAGCAGTTCTTC. The chain links TRBV29-1 to TRBJ2-1; 7 bases fit TRBD2. Trimming cost V 4 bases and J 0 bases; bases outside gene matches: 3. CDR1 and CDR2 from the germline V gene are SQVTM and ANQGSEA. This CDR3 is built from 14 residues.

The chain joins TRBV18 to TRBJ1-1; D uncertain. The CDR3 runs 14 residues. Germline-derived CDR1 and CDR2 are KGHSH and LQKENI. V lost 2 bases to trimming and J lost 1 base, with 8 bases between them. CDR3 loop: CASSPFVGNTEAFF. In DNA, the CDR3 is TGTGCCAGCTCACCATTCGTAGGGAACACTGAAGCTTTCTTT.

This clonotype was detected ten times or more. The V and J genes are TRBV20-1 and TRBJ2-1; 10 bases agree with TRBD2. This CDR3 has 14 residues. Germline CDR1 is DFQATT and CDR2 is SNEGSKA (reference sequence). Germline trimming cut 5 bases from V and 4 bases from J; bases unmatched to any gene: 5. As DNA, the CDR3 is TGCAGTGCTCTGAGCGGGGGGGAGTACAATGAGCAGTTCTTC. The encoded protein is CSALSGGEYNEQFF.

The chain carries TRBV4-2 and TRBJ1-2; no definite D call. Germline CDR1 reads LGHNA; CDR2 reads YNFKEQ. This CDR3 is 16 amino acids long. Trimming took 0 bases from V and 0 from J, leaving 11 bases between them. CDR3 amino acids: CASSQDGPGANYGYTF. Here the CDR3 DNA reads TGTGCCAGCAGCCAAGATGGGCCGGGAGCTAACTATGGCTACACCTTC.

This clonotype was seen ten or more times. As DNA, the CDR3 is TGCAGCGTTTTAGGGCTGGGGGCCGGGAGCACAGATACGCAGTATTTT. This translates into CSVLGLGAGSTDTQYF. The V call is TRBV29-1, the J call TRBJ2-3, with a tentative D call TRBD1 (6 bases). In germline, CDR1 is SQVTM, CDR2 ANQGSEA. Trimming cost V 5 bases and J 0 bases, with 18 bases left between them. The CDR3 loop spans 16 amino acids.

This clonotype appeared a few times. The chain couples TRBV6-5 to TRBJ1-6; D unresolved. V was cut by 2 bases and J by 6 bases, with 8 bases left in between. The CDR3 contains 14 residues. Per the germline V gene, CDR1 is MNHEY and CDR2 is SVGAGI. The CDR3 region is CASSYVGPNSPLHF. In DNA, the CDR3 is TGTGCCAGCAGTTACGTTGGTCCTAATTCACCCCTCCACTTT.

This clonotype was found a few times. The chain combines TRBV28 with TRBJ2-7, with D perhaps TRBD2 (6 bases). Trimming pared 7 bases from V and 2 bases from J, leaving 15 bases between. The germline V gene encodes CDR1 MDHEN and CDR2 SYDVKM. There are 14 residues in the CDR3. CDR3 DNA: TGTGCCAGCACAAGGATGGGAGGTACCTACGAGCAGTACTTC. Its protein is CASTRMGGTYEQYF. Full variable domain (missing parts from reference TRBV28 and TRBJ2-7): DVKVTQSSRYLVKRTGEKVFLECVQDMDHENMFWYRQDPGLGLRLIYFSYDVKMKEKGDIPEGYSVSREKKERFSLILESASTNQTSMYLCASTRMGGTYEQYFGPGTRLTVT.

With respect to this clonotype: An end of the junction does not agree with germline; a read error may underlie this. The chain employs TRBV13 and TRBJ2-1; 9 positions match TRBD2. The germline gives CDR1 PRHDT, CDR2 FYEKMQ (reference sequence). The CDR3 is made up of 16 amino acids. CDR3 bases: TGTGCCAGCAGCTTAAAGCGGGGGGTTTTCTACCATGAGCAGTTCTTC. Its translation is CASSLKRGVFYHEQFF.

The chain recombines TRBV3-1 with TRBJ2-3; D gene ambiguous. The CDR3 is 16 residues long. The V end was cut by 4 bases, the J end by 2 bases, with 16 bases between. Germline V gives CDR1 LGHDT, CDR2 YNNKEL (reference sequence). The CDR3 DNA is TGTGCCAGCAGCCCCGGGCCCGAGCCACCCACAGATACGCAGTATTTT. It translates to CASSPGPEPPTDTQYF.

This clonotype was seen just once. One end of the junction is discordant with germline, which a read error may explain. Here the CDR3 reads CAGSVEGQGNNEQFF. The CDR3 nucleotides are TGTGCCGGCAGCGTAGAGGGACAGGGCAACAATGAGCAGTTCTTC. The chain links TRBV9 to TRBJ2-1, with 9 bases identical to TRBD1. Germline CDR1 reads SGDLS; CDR2 reads YYNGEE. The CDR3 is 15 amino acids.

This clonotype was recorded a few times. The rearrangement uses TRBV20-1 and TRBJ1-5; 8 positions match TRBD1. The CDR3 contains 13 residues. After removal of 5 bases from V and 6 bases from J, the junction contained 6 bases not matched to a gene. Germline V gene data show CDR1 as DFQATT and CDR2 as SNEGSKA (reference sequence). The chain's CDR3 is CSALTGDAQPQHF. As DNA, the CDR3 is TGCAGTGCTCTGACAGGGGATGCTCAGCCCCAGCATTTT.

This clonotype turned up a few times. V and J are TRBV3-1 and TRBJ2-6; no clear D. The CDR3 contains 17 residues. V lost 0 bases to trimming and J lost 0 bases, with 9 bases between them. CDR1 and CDR2 (germline): LGHDT, YNNKEL (reference sequence). The CDR3 reads CASSQDWSISGANVLTF. The CDR3 nucleotides are TGTGCCAGCAGCCAAGATTGGTCAATCTCTGGGGCCAACGTCCTGACTTTC.

The rearrangement links TRBV6-1 to TRBJ2-5, with D possibly being TRBD2 (6 bases). Trimming shortened V by 6 bases and J by 11 bases, and 31 bases separated the two germline ends. The CDR3 spans 17 residues. Germline V lookup: CDR1 MNHNS, CDR2 SASEGT. CDR3 sequence (DNA): TGTGCCAGCAGAATTCAGTCAGCGGGTCCTTCTTACAATGAGCAGTACTTC. Translated: CASRIQSAGPSYNEQYF.

This clonotype was seen a handful of times. The chain employs TRBV29-1 and TRBJ2-1; 11 bases agree with TRBD2. V was clipped by 5 bases and J by 3 bases; unmatched bases: 21. There are 20 residues in the CDR3. CDR1 is SQVTM and CDR2 is ANQGSEA in the germline V gene. In nucleotides, the CDR3 is TGCAGCGTTATCCCTCGGTCTAGCGGGAGGACCCAGCCCTACTACAATGAGCAGTTCTTC. Amino acid sequence: CSVIPRSSGRTQPYYNEQFF.

The gene calls are TRBV5-1 and TRBJ1-2; D is undetermined. The CDR3 is 15 residues long. Germline CDR1 and CDR2: SGHRS and YFSETQ. V shed 1 base and J shed 1 base, with 11 bases lying between them. This CDR3 reads CASSLTQTSNYGYTF. CDR3 nucleotide sequence: TGCGCCAGCAGCTTGACCCAGACTAGTAACTATGGCTACACCTTC.

This clonotype showed up just a few times. The rearrangement links TRBV21-1 to TRBJ2-5; the D segment call TRBD1 is taken from the table without a DNA check. TRBV21-1 is a documented pseudogene. This CDR3 is 17 amino acids long. The CDR3 protein is CASSKKGPRQGVNEQYF. The CDR3 DNA follows: TGTGCCAGCAGCAAAAAGGGACCTAGACAGGGGGTCAATGAGCAGTACTTC.

This clonotype showed up just a few times. The genes are TRBV10-3 and TRBJ2-1; D tentatively fits TRBD1 or TRBD2 (5 bases each). Trimming removed 4 bases at V and 4 bases at J, with 14 bases between. From germline, CDR1 is ENHRY and CDR2 SYGVKD. There are 15 residues in the CDR3. CDR3 in amino acids: CAISGGTDQYNEQFF. The CDR3, as DNA: TGTGCCATCAGTGGGGGGACCGACCAATACAATGAGCAGTTCTTC.

The table lists this clonotype with a few counts. V gene TRBV25-1 combines with J gene TRBJ1-4, with D hard to call. The CDR3 contains 15 residues. The V and J ends lost 1 base and 6 bases respectively, with 12 bases between them. Germline loops: CDR1 MGHDK, CDR2 SYGVNS. The CDR3 protein is CASSESGPRDEKLFF. In DNA, the CDR3 is TGTGCCAGCAGTGAATCGGGCCCCCGGGATGAAAAACTGTTTTTT.

V is TRBV20-1 and J is TRBJ2-7, with 7 bases matching TRBD2. The CDR3 extends over 14 amino acids. V gave up 3 bases and J gave up 3 bases; unmatched junction bases: 8. Germline V gene sequence: CDR1 DFQATT, CDR2 SNEGSKA (reference sequence). The DNA for the CDR3 is TGCAGTGCTAGGGTGAAAGCGGGACTCTACGAGCAGTACTTC. Protein product: CSARVKAGLYEQYF.

V usage is TRBV4-1 and J usage is TRBJ1-2, with a possible D match to TRBD1 (5 bases). This CDR3 is 15 amino acids long. CDR1 is MGHRA and CDR2 is YSYEKL in the germline V gene. Between the trimmed V and J ends, which lost 1 base and 2 bases, there was a span of 11 bases. The CDR3 DNA follows: TGCGCCAGCAGCCAAGTGACAGACTTAAACTATGGCTACACCTTC. Protein product: CASSQVTDLNYGYTF.

The V gene is TRBV18, the J gene TRBJ2-1; TRBD2 matches at 16 bases. Germline-derived CDR1 and CDR2 are KGHSH and LQKENI. Trimming cost V 3 bases and J 4 bases; bases outside gene matches: 9. The CDR3 covers 19 residues. CDR3 sequence: CASSPGLAGGPPIYNEQFF. The DNA of the CDR3 is TGTGCCAGCTCACCGGGACTAGCGGGAGGGCCCCCAATTTACAATGAGCAGTTCTTC.